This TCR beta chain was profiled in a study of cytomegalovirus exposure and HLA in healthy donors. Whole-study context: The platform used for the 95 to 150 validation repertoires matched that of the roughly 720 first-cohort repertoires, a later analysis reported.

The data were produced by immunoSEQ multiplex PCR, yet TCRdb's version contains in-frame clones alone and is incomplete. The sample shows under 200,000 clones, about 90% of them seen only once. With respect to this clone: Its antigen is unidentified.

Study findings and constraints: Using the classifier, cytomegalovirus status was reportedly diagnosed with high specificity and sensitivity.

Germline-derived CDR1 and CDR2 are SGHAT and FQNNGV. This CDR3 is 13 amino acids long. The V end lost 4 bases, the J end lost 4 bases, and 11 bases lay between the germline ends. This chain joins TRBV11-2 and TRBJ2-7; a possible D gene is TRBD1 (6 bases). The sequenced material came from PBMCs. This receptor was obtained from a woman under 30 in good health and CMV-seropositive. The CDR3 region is CASSWTDGYEQYF. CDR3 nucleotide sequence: TGTGCCAGCAGCTGGACAGACGGATACGAGCAGTACTTC.